This T cell receptor (beta chain) was obtained from a study of blood T cell repertoires in COVID-19. Across the whole study: Samples of COVID-19 (acute and convalescent) were obtained from the United States, Italy and Spain. Nucleic acid was either cDNA or gDNA, and it came from T cells, B-cell-depleted T cells, or PBMCs.

Libraries were prepared by immunoSEQ multiplex PCR; TCRdb keeps only in-frame clonotypes and omits some of them. The sample records over 90,000 clones, about four fifths being singletons. Germline CDR1 SNHLY, CDR2 FYNNEI. The CDR3 has 12 amino acids. The V segment lost 8 bases and the J segment 10 bases; nucleotides outside the gene matches: 6. During active infection, Seattle patients enrolled and were then monitored through disease. The chain recombines TRBV2 with TRBJ1-4, with TRBD1 matching 8 bases. The source of this sequence is a man older than 75 with COVID-19, enrolled during active disease. Material for sequencing was peripheral blood. In nucleotides, the CDR3 is TGTGCCAGCGGCGAACAGGGGGGAAAACTGTTTTTT. Translation: CASGEQGGKLFF.